This T cell receptor beta chain is drawn from a study of CD8 T cells in ankylosing spondylitis. Notes on the study in general: The authors reported significant enrichment of disease-linked clones in matched ankylosing spondylitis synovial fluid. Eight or nine highly homologous variants formed a TCR beta motif that appeared characteristic of ankylosing spondylitis blood.

TCRdb fed the 5' RACE reads into MiXCR, producing one record per CDR3 protein. The sample shows a few hundred thousand distinct CDR3 sequences, 18% of them seen only once. In germline, CDR1 is SGHRS, CDR2 YFSETQ. V was trimmed by 4 bases and J by 3 bases, leaving 16 bases between them. CDR3 length: 15 residues. In the case of this clonotype: Its antigen is undetermined.

The V gene is TRBV5-1, the J gene TRBJ1-2, with D tentatively TRBD1 (6 bases). Sequenced input: blood, either unsorted or a sorted T cell fraction (not recorded which). The clonotype was recovered from a male donor with ankylosing spondylitis. The CDR3 loop reads CASSPPGAEDYGYTF. CDR3 DNA: TGCGCCAGCAGCCCACCGGGGGCAGAGGACTATGGCTACACCTTC.